Below, one TCR beta chain is given with its context. Its target is not known. Expressed TCRB transcripts got sequenced, as all isolated RNA was reverse transcribed. Data came from immunoSEQ multiplex PCR; TCRdb stores just in-frame clones and leaves some out. The sample lists about half a million clones, over 25% seen once, with around 0.065% in the top ten. This CDR3 contains 12 residues. Germline lookup yields CDR1 SGHNT and CDR2 YYREEE (reference sequence). V lost 2 bases and J lost 9, with 11 bases in between. The record originates from a study of beta chain features in type 1 diabetes. Study at large: Across every sample, around 98 million sorted cells were examined in total.

General study results and limits: Among patients, naive, central memory and Treg TCRB repertoires appeared more similar than among healthy donors.

Each of the CD4+ naive, central memory, regulatory and stem cell-like memory populations was sorted via CD45RO/CCR7/CD25/CD127/CD95/CD27. The chain uses TRBV5-4 and TRBJ1-2; no firm D call. Sequencing was carried out using naive CD4+ T cells from blood. The source is a man between 18 and 35 years old in good health. This CDR3 is CASSFDTVRYTF. DNA for the CDR3: TGTGCCAGCAGCTTCGACACAGTCCGCTACACCTTC.